A selection of T cell receptor beta chains follows, all from one sample in a study of T cell responses to AZD1222 COVID-19 vaccine. The assay was immunoSEQ multiplex PCR, and TCRdb's table has in-frame clones only and misses some. The sample includes approximately 160,000 clones, about nine tenths seen only once; the top ten take 2.6%. The specimen comprised peripheral blood, sampled on day 0 of AZD1222 vaccination. These receptors were taken from an adult in good health. Each CDR3 is given with its conserved first and last residue. The order of the fields is clone size, D gene, J gene, V gene, CDR3 length, CDR3 DNA, CDR3 protein. D genes are given only for firm matches. Expanded clones are given a class, and other clones once, few, many or no size at all.

size: .
D: .
J: TRBJ2-2
V: TRBV5-1
length: 13
DNA: TGCGCCAGCAGCTGGGCTAGCACCGGGGAGCTGTTTTTT
CDR3: CASSWASTGELFF

size: once
D: .
J: TRBJ1-5
V: TRBV2
length: 14
DNA: TGTGCCAGCAGTACTGGAGCTAGCAATCAGCCCCAGCATTTT
CDR3: CASSTGASNQPQHF

size: .
D: .
J: TRBJ2-7
V: TRBV6-1
length: 14
DNA: TGTGCCAGCAGTGAAGCAGGGGTTTGGGCTGAGCAGTACTTC
CDR3: CASSEAGVWAEQYF

size: .
D: .
J: TRBJ1-2
V: TRBV28
length: 16
DNA: TGTGCCAGCTCACCTCAGGGGACGCAGACGAACTATGGCTACACCTTC
CDR3: CASSPQGTQTNYGYTF

size: .
D: .
J: TRBJ1-3
V: TRBV15
length: 16
DNA: TGTGCCACCAGCAGAGATATCCAGGTCTCTGGAAACACCATATATTTT
CDR3: CATSRDIQVSGNTIYF

size: .
D: TRBD2
J: TRBJ2-7
V: TRBV5-1
length: 15
DNA: TGCGCCAGCAGGACTAGCGGGTCCCCTTACGAGGAGCAGTACTTC
CDR3: CASRTSGSPYEEQYF

size: .
D: .
J: TRBJ1-2
V: TRBV6-5
length: 13
DNA: TGTGCCAGCAGTTACGAGAGGGGCTATGGCTACACCTTC
CDR3: CASSYERGYGYTF

size: .
D: .
J: TRBJ2-1
V: TRBV27
length: 15
DNA: TGTGCCAGCAGTTCATTACCTACTCGGAGGAATGAGCAGTTCTTC
CDR3: CASSSLPTRRNEQFF

size: once
D: .
J: TRBJ1-1
V: TRBV27
length: 14
DNA: TGTGCCAGCAGTTTACCAGGGATGAACACTGAAGCTTTCTTT
CDR3: CASSLPGMNTEAFF

size: .
D: TRBD1
J: TRBJ1-3
V: TRBV6-1
length: 17
DNA: TGTGCCAGCAGTGGAGACAGGGGGCGAGGAGGAGTAAACACCATATATTTT
CDR3: CASSGDRGRGGVNTIYF

size: .
D: TRBD1
J: TRBJ1-4
V: TRBV7-2
length: 17
DNA: TGTGCCAGCAGCTTAGATGGCAGGGGGGGACGACGGGAAAAACTGTTTTTT
CDR3: CASSLDGRGGRREKLFF

size: .
D: .
J: TRBJ2-7
V: TRBV5-1
length: 12
DNA: TGCGCCAGCAGCTTGGAAGGTTATAGGCAGTACTTC
CDR3: CASSLEGYRQYF